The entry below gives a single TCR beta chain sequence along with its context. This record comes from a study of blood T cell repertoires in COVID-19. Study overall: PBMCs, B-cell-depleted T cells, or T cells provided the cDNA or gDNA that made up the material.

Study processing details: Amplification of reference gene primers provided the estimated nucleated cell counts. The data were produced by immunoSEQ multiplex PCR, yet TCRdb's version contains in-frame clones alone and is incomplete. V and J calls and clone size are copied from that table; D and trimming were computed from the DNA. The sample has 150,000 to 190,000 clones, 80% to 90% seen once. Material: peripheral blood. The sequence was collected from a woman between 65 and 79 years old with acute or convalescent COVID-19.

CDR3 sequence reads: CASTLTVNNYGYTF. The DNA of the CDR3 is TGCGCCAGCACCCTGACAGTAAATAACTATGGCTACACCTTC. The gene calls are TRBV10-2 and TRBJ1-2, with D possibly matching TRBD1 (5 bases). CDR3 length equals 14 residues. The V and J ends lost 7 bases and 1 base respectively, with 13 bases between them. The germline V gene encodes CDR1 WSHSY and CDR2 SAAADI.